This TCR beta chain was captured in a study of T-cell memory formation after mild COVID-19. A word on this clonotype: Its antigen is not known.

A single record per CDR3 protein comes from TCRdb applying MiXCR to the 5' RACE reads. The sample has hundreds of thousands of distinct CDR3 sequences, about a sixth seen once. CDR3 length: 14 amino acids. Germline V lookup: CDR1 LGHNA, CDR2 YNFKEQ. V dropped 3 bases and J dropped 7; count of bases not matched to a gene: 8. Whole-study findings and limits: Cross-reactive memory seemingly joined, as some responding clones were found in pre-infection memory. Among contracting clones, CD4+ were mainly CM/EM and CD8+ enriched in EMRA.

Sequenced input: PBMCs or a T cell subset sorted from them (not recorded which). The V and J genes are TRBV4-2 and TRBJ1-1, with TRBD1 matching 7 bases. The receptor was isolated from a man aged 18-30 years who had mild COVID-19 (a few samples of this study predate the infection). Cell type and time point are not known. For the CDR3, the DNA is TGTGCCAGCAGCCAGGTCGGACAGGTTAGTGAAGCTTTCTTT. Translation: CASSQVGQVSEAFF.